Only a few counts were recorded for the clone carrying this T cell receptor (beta chain). The same CDR3 arises from other DNA sequences in this sample as well. Trimming took 4 bases from V and 0 from J; bases not matched to a gene: 3. Germline V lookup: CDR1 SGHRS, CDR2 YFSETQ. CDR3 length: 14 amino acids. This sample is drawn from a study of blood T cell repertoires in COVID-19. Study in general: Italy, Spain and the United States were the sources of the convalescent and acute COVID-19 samples. Sources were T cells, B-cell-depleted T cells, or PBMCs; the material itself was cDNA or gDNA.

Original processing methods: Estimation of nucleated cell counts relied on the amplification of reference gene primers. Using immunoSEQ multiplex PCR, the repertoire was profiled, and TCRdb retains in-frame clones only, with some absent. V and J calls and clone size are those listed in that table; D and trimming were worked out from the DNA. Here the sample spans around 100,000 clones, approximately 81% being singletons. The material sequenced was peripheral blood. The genes are TRBV5-1 and TRBJ1-1; 7 bases agree with TRBD1. This receptor was taken from a human donor in a cohort sampled during active COVID-19. The CDR3 sequence: CASSPGGLNTEAFF. The CDR3, as DNA: TGCGCCAGCAGCCCAGGGGGGTTGAACACTGAAGCTTTCTTT.